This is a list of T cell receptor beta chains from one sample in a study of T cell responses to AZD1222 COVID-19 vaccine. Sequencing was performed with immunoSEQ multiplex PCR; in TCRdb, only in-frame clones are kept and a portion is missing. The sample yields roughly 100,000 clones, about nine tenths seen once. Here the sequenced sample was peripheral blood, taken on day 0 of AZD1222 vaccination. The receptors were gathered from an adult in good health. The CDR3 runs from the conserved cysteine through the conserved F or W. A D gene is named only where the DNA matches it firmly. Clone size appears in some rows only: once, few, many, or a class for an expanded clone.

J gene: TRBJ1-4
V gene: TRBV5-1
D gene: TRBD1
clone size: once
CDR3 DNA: TGCGCCAGCAGCACCCAGGGGGCTGGTGGTGAAAAACTGTTTTTT
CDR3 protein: CASSTQGAGGEKLFF

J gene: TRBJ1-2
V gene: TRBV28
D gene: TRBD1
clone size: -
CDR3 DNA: TGTGCCAGCAGTTTAGAGTCGGGACAGGGATTACATGGCTACACCTTC
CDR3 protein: CASSLESGQGLHGYTF

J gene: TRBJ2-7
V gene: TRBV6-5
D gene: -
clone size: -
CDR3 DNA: TGTGCCAGCAGAGCCCCGGGGGGCCTCTCCTACGAGCAGTACTTC
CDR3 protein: CASRAPGGLSYEQYF

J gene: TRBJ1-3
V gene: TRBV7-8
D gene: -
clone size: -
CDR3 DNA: TGTGCCAGCAGCTTAGGTCCTGGAAACACCATATATTTT
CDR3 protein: CASSLGPGNTIYF

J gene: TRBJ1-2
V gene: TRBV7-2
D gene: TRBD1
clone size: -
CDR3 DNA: TGTGCCAGCAGCCAAAGACGTGGACAGGGAGAAGGCTACACCTTC
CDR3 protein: CASSQRRGQGEGYTF

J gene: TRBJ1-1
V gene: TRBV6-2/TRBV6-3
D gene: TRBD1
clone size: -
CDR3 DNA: TGTGCCAGCAGTTTGACAGGGGCGAACACTGAAGCTTTCTTT
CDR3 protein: CASSLTGANTEAFF

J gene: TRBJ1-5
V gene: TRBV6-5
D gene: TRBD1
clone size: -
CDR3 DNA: TGTGCCAGCAGTCTCCAACAGGGGTTAAATCAGCCCCAGCATTTT
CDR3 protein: CASSLQQGLNQPQHF

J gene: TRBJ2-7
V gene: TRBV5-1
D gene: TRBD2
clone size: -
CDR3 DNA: TGCGCCAGCAGCTTGGCCGGGACGGGAGGATACGAGCAGTACTTC
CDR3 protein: CASSLAGTGGYEQYF

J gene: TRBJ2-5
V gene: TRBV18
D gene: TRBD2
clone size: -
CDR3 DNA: TGTGCCAGCTCCCTGGGACTAGCGGGAGGAGAGACCCAGTACTTC
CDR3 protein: CASSLGLAGGETQYF

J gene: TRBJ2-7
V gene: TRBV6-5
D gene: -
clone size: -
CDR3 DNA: TGTGCCAGCAGTTACCTCTTTGGGCGCGAGCAGTACTTC
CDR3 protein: CASSYLFGREQYF

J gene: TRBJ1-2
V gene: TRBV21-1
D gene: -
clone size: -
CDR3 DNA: TGTGCCAGCATTCCAAGGACACGATATGGCTACACCTTC
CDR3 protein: CASIPRTRYGYTF

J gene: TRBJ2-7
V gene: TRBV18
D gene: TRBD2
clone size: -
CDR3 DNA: TGTGCCAGCTCACCGGGACTAGCGGGAGGGCCATCCTACGAGCAGTACTTC
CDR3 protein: CASSPGLAGGPSYEQYF

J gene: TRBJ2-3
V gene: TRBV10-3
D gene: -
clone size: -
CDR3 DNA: TGTGCCATCAGTGCGGGCAGCACAGATACGCAGTATTTT
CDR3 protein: CAISAGSTDTQYF

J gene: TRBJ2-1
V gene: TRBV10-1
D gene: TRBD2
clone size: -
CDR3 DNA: TGCGCCAGTAGCGGGAGTAACGGTAATGAGCAGTTCTTC
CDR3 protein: CASSGSNGNEQFF

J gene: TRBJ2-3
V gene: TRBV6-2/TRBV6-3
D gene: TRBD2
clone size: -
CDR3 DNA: TGTGCCAGCAGCCGAGGACTAGCGGAATTTACAGATACGCAGTATTTT
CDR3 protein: CASSRGLAEFTDTQYF

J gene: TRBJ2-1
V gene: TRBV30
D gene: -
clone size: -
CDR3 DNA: TGTGCCTGGAGCCTTGGGAATGAGCAGTTCTTC
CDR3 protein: CAWSLGNEQFF

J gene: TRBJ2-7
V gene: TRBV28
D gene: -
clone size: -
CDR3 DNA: TGTGCCAGCAGTTTACTGGGTCTGCAGTACTTC
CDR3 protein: CASSLLGLQYF

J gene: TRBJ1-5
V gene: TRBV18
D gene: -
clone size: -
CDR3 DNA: TGTGCCAGCTCACCAGGGTTCACGCAGCCCCAGCATTTT
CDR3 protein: CASSPGFTQPQHF

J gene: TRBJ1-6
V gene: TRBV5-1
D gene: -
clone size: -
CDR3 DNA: TGCGCCAGCAGCTTGGCGTGGGCGCACAATAATTCACCCCTCCACTTT
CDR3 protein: CASSLAWAHNNSPLHF

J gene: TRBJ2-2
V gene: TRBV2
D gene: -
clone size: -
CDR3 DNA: TGTGCCAGCAGATCGGATACGAGCGGGGAGCTGTTTTTT
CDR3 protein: CASRSDTSGELFF

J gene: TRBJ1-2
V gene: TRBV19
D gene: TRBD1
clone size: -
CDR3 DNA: TGTGCCAGTAGCCCGACGGGAGGGGGCGTTAATCCCTTCCGAAATAACTATGGCTACACCTTC
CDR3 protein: CASSPTGGGVNPFRNNYGYTF

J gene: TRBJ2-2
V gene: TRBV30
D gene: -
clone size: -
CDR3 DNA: TGTGGACACCAGAAGAACACCGGGGAGCTGTTTTTT
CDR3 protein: CGHQKNTGELFF

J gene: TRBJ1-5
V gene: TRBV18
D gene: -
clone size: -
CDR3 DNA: TGTGCCAGCTCACCAGATCCAGTGGGCCAGCCCCAGCATTTT
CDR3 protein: CASSPDPVGQPQHF

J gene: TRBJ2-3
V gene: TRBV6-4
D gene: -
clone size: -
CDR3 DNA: TGTGCCAGCGCGGCCTCCCCTAGCACAGATACGCAGTATTTT
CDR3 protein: CASAASPSTDTQYF

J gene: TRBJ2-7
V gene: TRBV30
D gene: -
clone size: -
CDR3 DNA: TGTGCCTGGGCAGATCGGGGTACCTACGAGCAGTACTTC
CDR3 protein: CAWADRGTYEQYF

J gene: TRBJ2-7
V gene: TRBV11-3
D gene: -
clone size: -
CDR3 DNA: TGTGCCAGCAGCTTGGGGGGGACAGATACCTACGAGCAGTACTTC
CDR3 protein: CASSLGGTDTYEQYF

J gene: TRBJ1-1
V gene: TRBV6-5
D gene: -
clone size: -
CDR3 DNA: TGTGCCAGCAGTTCCCCCGGACGGAACACTGAAGCTTTCTTT
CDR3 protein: CASSSPGRNTEAFF

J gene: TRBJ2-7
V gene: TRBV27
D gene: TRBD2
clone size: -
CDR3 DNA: TGTGCCAGCAGTAGACTAGCGGGTAATCCGCCTGACGAGCAGTACTTC
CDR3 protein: CASSRLAGNPPDEQYF

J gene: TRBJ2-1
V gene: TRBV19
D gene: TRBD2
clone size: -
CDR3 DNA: TGTGCCAGTAGTATACTAGGGACTAGCCGCAATGAGCAGTTCTTC
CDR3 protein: CASSILGTSRNEQFF

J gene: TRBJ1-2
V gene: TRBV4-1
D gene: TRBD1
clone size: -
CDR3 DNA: TGCGCCAGCAGCAAAAGACAGGGGGCGGATGGCTACACCTTC
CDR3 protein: CASSKRQGADGYTF

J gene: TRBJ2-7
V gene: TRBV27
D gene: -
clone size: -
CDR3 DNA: TGTGCCACCCGAGGGGCTGTGGGCTACGAGCAGTACTTC
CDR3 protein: CATRGAVGYEQYF

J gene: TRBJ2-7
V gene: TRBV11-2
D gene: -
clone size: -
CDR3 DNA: TGTGCCAGCAGCCGCCGTGAGGGCTACGAGCAGTACTTC
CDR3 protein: CASSRREGYEQYF

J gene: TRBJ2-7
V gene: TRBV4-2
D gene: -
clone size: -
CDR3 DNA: TGTGCCAGCAGTAAAGGACAGTCCAGCTCCTACGAGCAGTACTTC
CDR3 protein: CASSKGQSSSYEQYF

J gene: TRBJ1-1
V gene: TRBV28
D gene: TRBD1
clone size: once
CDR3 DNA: TGTGCCACCCAGTCCTATGCCACCGGGACAGGGAGTTGGACTGAAGCTTTCTTT
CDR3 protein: CATQSYATGTGSWTEAFF

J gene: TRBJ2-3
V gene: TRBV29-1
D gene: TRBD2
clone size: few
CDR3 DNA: TGCAGCGTTGAAGCTAGCGGGAGATATACGCAGTATTTT
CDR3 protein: CSVEASGRYTQYF

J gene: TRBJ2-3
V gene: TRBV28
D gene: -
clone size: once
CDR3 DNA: TGTGCCAGCATCGGGGGACAGCTCACAGATACGCAGTATTTT
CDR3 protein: CASIGGQLTDTQYF

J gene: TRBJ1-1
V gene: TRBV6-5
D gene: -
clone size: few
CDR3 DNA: TGTGCCAGCAGTTACTCGTCAGGCCAAGCTTTCTTT
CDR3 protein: CASSYSSGQAFF

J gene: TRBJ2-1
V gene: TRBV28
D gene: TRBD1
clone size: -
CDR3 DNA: TGTGCCAGCAGTTCCCCGGACAGGCCCAATGAGCAGTTCTTC
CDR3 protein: CASSSPDRPNEQFF

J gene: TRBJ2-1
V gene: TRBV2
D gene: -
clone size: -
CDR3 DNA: TGTGCCAGCAGTTCCGGGCCGCCTTTGGAGTTCTTC
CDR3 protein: CASSSGPPLEFF

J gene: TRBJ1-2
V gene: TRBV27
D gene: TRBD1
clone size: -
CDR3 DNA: TGTGCCAGCAGTTTGAGTCCAGGGGGCAGGGGTGGCTACACCTTC
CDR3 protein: CASSLSPGGRGGYTF

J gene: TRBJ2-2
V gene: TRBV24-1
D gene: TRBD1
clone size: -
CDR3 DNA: TGTGCCACCAGTGATCACTCGGGACAGGGACGGTCCGGGGAGCTGTTTTTT
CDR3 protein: CATSDHSGQGRSGELFF

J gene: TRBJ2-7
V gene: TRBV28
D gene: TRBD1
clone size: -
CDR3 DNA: TGTGCCAGCAGCAAGATAGGGACAGAAAGGTACGAGCAGTACTTC
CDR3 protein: CASSKIGTERYEQYF

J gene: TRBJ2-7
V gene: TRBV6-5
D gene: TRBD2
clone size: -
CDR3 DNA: TGTGCCAGCAGTTACTCGGCTAGCGGACACTACGAGCAGTACTTC
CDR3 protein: CASSYSASGHYEQYF

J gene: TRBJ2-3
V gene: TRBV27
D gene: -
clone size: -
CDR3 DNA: TGTGCCAGCAGGGGGTACGCAGATACGCAGTATTTT
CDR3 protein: CASRGYADTQYF

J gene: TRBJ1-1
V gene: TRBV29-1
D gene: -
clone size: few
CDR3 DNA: TGCAGCGTTGTTCAGGGCTCTGAAGCTTTCTTT
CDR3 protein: CSVVQGSEAFF

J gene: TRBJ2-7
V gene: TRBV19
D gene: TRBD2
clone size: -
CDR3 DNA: TGTGCCAGTAGTATTACCAGCGGGAGTTTAAGGGAGCAGTACTTC
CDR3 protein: CASSITSGSLREQYF

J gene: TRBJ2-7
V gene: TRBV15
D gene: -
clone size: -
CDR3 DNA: TGTGCCACCAGCAGAGGGTACTCCTACGAGCAGTACTTC
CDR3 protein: CATSRGYSYEQYF

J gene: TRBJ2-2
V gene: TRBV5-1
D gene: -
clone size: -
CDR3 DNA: TGCGCCAGCAGCCCCGACTCGGGGACGCTCACCGGGGAGCTGTTTTTT
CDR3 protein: CASSPDSGTLTGELFF

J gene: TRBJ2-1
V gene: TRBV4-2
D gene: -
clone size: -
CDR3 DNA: TGTGCCAGCAGCCAAGGAGCTAGCTTGGAGGTCGGTGAGCAGTTCTTC
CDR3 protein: CASSQGASLEVGEQFF

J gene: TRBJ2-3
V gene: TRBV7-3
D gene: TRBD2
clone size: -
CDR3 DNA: TGTGCCAGCAGCTCTACCACTAGCGGGTTGCAGTATTTT
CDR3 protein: CASSSTTSGLQYF

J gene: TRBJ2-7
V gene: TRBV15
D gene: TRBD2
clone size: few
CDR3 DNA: TGTGCCACCAGCAGGCGACTAGCCGGCTACGAGCAGTACTTC
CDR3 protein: CATSRRLAGYEQYF

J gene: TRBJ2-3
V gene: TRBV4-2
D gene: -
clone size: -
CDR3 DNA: TGTGCCAGCAGCCCAGGCGAAAAGGTAGATACGCAGTATTTT
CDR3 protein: CASSPGEKVDTQYF

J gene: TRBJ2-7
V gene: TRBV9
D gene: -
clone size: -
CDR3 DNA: TGTGCCAGCAGCCCCGGGGGACGGGCCTACGAGCAGTACTTC
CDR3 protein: CASSPGGRAYEQYF

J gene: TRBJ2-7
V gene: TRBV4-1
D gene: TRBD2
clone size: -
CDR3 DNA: TGCGCCAGCAGTCGACTAGCGAATCCCTACGAGCAGTACTTC
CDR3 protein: CASSRLANPYEQYF

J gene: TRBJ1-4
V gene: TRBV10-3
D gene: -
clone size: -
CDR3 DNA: TGTGCCATCAGTCCAGGACTAAAAGAAAAACTGTTTTTT
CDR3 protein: CAISPGLKEKLFF